One and the same sample provided the 10 T cell receptor beta chains below, sequenced in a study of radiotherapy plus CTLA-4 blockade in lung cancer. Profiling relied on immunoSEQ multiplex PCR, and the TCRdb table lists in-frame clones only, not all of them. The data show about 90,000 clones, around 72% seen once. The sequencing here drew on peripheral blood, taken from a patient treated with radiotherapy plus ipilimumab. Every receptor here comes from a human donor with non-small cell lung cancer that progressed on radiotherapy plus ipilimumab.

In DNA, the CDR3 is TGTGCCAGTAGTATGTATGCAAGCGGGAGTAGCGAGCAGTACTTC. Its protein product is CASSMYASGSSEQYF. V usage is TRBV19 and J usage is TRBJ2-7, with 8 bases aligning to TRBD2. CDR3 length: 15 amino acids. The V gene end was trimmed by 3 bases and the J gene end by 6 bases; junction bases not matched to a gene: 10. Germline V gives CDR1 LNHDA, CDR2 SQIVND (reference sequence).

The chain is built from TRBV29-1 and TRBJ2-1; 9 bases match TRBD1. J lost 7 bases, V lost 7 bases, and 17 bases had no gene match. The germline CDR1 and CDR2 sequences are SQVTM and ANQGSEA. CDR3 length equals 16 residues. CDR3 in amino acids: CSGAPMGTGKENEQFF. As DNA, the CDR3 is TGCAGCGGCGCTCCGATGGGGACAGGGAAGGAAAATGAGCAGTTCTTC.

This rearrangement joins TRBV7-2 to TRBJ2-7; D remains unclear. Trimming removed 1 base at V and 0 bases at J, with 10 bases between. This CDR3 contains 15 residues. Germline V CDR1 and CDR2: SGHTA, FQGNSA. The CDR3 is CASSLDSASSYEQYF. The DNA for the CDR3 is TGTGCCAGCAGCTTAGATTCAGCGAGCTCCTACGAGCAGTACTTC.

The J gene is TRBJ1-1, the V gene TRBV28; 8 bases match TRBD1. The CDR3 sequence is 15 residues long. V lost 7 bases and J lost 0; bases outside the gene matches: 7. Germline values: CDR1 MDHEN, CDR2 SYDVKM. CDR3 region: CASKRQGRLNTEAFF. CDR3 nucleotides: TGTGCCAGCAAGAGACAGGGGCGCCTGAACACTGAAGCTTTCTTT.

A word on this clone: One end of the junction fails to match germline, which may point to a read error. The sample contains more than one DNA sequence encoding this CDR3. The rearrangement joins TRBV7-8 to TRBJ1-5; D gene ambiguous. Germline V gives CDR1 SGHVS, CDR2 FQNEAQ. The CDR3 has 14 amino acids. CDR3 amino acids: CASSHPGDNQPQHF. CDR3 DNA: TGCGCCAGCAGTCACCCTGGGGACAATCAGCCCCAGCATTTT.

The chain uses TRBV11-2 and TRBJ1-1; TRBD1 matches at 9 bases. The CDR3 sequence is 15 residues long. Germline CDR1 is SGHAT and CDR2 is FQNNGV. With V trimmed by 1 base and J by 4 bases, 4 bases remained unmatched. The CDR3 is CASSLATGGSTEAFF. The CDR3 region has the DNA TGTGCCAGCAGCTTAGCGACAGGGGGAAGCACTGAAGCTTTCTTT.

This chain connects TRBV6-1 to TRBJ1-6; the match to TRBD1 covers 7 bases. V gave up 6 bases and J gave up 7 bases; unmatched junction bases: 6. In germline, CDR1 is MNHNS, CDR2 SASEGT. The CDR3 totals 14 residues. In DNA, the CDR3 is TGTGCCAGCAGGCGAGGGACAGCGAATTCACCCCTCCACTTT. It codes for CASRRGTANSPLHF.

This clone was observed a single time. J is TRBJ2-7 and V is TRBV28; D remains unclear. V was clipped by 4 bases and J by 6 bases, with 19 bases between them. Germline CDR1 MDHEN, CDR2 SYDVKM. CDR3 length equals 15 residues. This CDR3 reads CASSSPTLNTVEQYF. The DNA of the CDR3 is TGTGCCAGCAGTTCCCCGACGCTTAACACAGTCGAGCAGTACTTC.

The CDR3 reads CASTSGGHNEQFF. The CDR3 bases are TGTGCCAGCACGAGCGGGGGGCACAATGAGCAGTTCTTC. The chain uses TRBV7-3 and TRBJ2-1; TRBD2 aligns across 9 bases. The trim removed 7 bases at V and 5 bases at J, leaving 3 bases unmatched. The CDR3 has 13 residues. Germline-derived CDR1 and CDR2 are SGHTA and FQGTGA. The full variable domain, completed using reference TRBV7-3 and TRBJ2-1, is GAGVSQTPSNKVTEKGKYVELRCDPISGHTALYWYRQSLGQGPEFLIYFQGTGAADDSGLPNDRFFAVRPEGSVSTLKIQRTERGDSAVYLCASTSGGHNEQFFGPGTRLTVL.

This chain uses TRBV28 with TRBJ2-1; 7 nucleotides line up with TRBD1. Germline-derived CDR1 and CDR2 are MDHEN and SYDVKM. The CDR3 totals 16 residues. The V segment lost 6 bases and the J segment 0 bases; nucleotides outside the gene matches: 8. CDR3 loop: CASRPLSGGSYNEQFF. In DNA, the CDR3 is TGTGCCAGCAGGCCACTATCAGGGGGCTCCTACAATGAGCAGTTCTTC. Variable domain in full (rest from reference TRBV28 and TRBJ2-1): DVKVTQSSRYLVKRTGEKVFLECVQDMDHENMFWYRQDPGLGLRLIYFSYDVKMKEKGDIPEGYSVSREKKERFSLILESASTNQTSMYLCASRPLSGGSYNEQFFGPGTRLTVL.